The source of this T cell receptor (beta chain) is a study of CXCR3-negative and CXCR3-positive naive CD8 T cells. General study results and limits: The study found more hydrophobic TRB CDR3s in CXCR3-positive naive cells than in CXCR3-negative naive cells.

Of note for this clonotype: Its antigen is currently unknown.

The method, 5' RACE with UMI labels, was used to prepare the TRB cDNA libraries. After re-calling the 5' RACE reads, TCRdb lists one entry per CDR3 protein, DNA absent. The table for this sample gives tens of thousands of distinct CDR3 sequences. The germline CDR1 and CDR2 sequences are MGHRA and YSYEKL. The CDR3 totals 15 residues. Triplicates of some 300,000 cells were sorted from each CD8+ T cell subset. The sample consisted of naive CXCR3+ CD8+ T cells from blood. This sample's subset: CD45RO-CCR7+CD27+CD95- naive CD8+ T cells expressing CXCR3 (TNR3+). J is TRBJ2-7 and V is TRBV4-1. This TCR derives from a human donor in good health. Some clones in this sample may be carry-over from other donors' samples. The CDR3 reads CASSQVYLAPYEQYF.